This T cell receptor (beta chain) was observed in a study of technical replicates of blood from a handful of donors. Sequenced by immunoSEQ multiplex PCR; TCRdb stores in-frame clones only, minus some. The sample holds about 72,000 clones; just under 97% are singletons and the top ten take roughly 0.24%. V lost 0 bases and J lost 4, with 9 bases in between. This CDR3 contains 14 residues. Germline V gene sequence: CDR1 PRHDT, CDR2 FYEKMQ (reference sequence). The chain employs TRBV13 and TRBJ1-1, with a tentative D call TRBD1 (6 bases). The sequence derives from a human donor in good health. The specimen was T cells isolated from PBMCs. CDR3 residues: CASSLGAGATEAFF. CDR3 DNA sequence: TGTGCCAGCAGCTTAGGGGCGGGGGCCACTGAAGCTTTCTTT.